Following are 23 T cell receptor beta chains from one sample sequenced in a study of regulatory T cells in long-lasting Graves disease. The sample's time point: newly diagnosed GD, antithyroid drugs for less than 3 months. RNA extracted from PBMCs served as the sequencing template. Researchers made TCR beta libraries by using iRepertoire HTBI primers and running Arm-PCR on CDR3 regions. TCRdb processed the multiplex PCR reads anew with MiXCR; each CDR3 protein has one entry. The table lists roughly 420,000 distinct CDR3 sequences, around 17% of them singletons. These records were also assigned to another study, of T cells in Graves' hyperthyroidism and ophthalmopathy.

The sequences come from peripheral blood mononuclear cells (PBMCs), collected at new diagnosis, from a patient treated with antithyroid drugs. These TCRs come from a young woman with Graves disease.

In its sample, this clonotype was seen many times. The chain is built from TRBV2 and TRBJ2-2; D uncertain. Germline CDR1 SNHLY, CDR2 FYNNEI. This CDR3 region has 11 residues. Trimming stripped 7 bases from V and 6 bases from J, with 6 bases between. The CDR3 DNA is TGTGCCAGCACGGGTCCCGGGGAGCTGTTTTTT. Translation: CASTGPGELFF.

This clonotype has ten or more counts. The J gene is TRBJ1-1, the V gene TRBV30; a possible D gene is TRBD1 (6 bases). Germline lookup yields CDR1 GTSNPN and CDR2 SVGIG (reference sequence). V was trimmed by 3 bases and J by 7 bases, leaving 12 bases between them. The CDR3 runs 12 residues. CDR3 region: CAWSPGASEAFF. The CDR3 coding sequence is TGTGCCTGGAGCCCAGGGGCAAGTGAAGCTTTCTTT. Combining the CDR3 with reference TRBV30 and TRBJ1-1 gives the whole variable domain SQTIHQWPATLVQPVGSPLSLECTVEGTSNPNLYWYRQAAGRGLQLLFYSVGIGQISSEVPQNLSASRPQDRQFILSSKKLLLSDSGFYLCAWSPGASEAFFGQGTRLTVV.

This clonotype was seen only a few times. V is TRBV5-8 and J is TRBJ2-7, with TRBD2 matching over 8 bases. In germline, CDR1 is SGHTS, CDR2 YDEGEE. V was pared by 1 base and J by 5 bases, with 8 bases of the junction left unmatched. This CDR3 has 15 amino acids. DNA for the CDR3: TGTGCCAGCAGCTTGCGGAGCGGGAGACTCAACGAGCAGTACTTC. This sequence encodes CASSLRSGRLNEQYF.

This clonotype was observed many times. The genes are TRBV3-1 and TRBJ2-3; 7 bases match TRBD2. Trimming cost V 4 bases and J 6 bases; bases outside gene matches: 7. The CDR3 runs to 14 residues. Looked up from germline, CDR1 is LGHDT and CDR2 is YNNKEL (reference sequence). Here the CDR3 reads CASSLSRGEDTQYF. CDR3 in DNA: TGTGCCAGCAGCCTCTCTCGGGGGGAGGATACGCAGTATTTT.

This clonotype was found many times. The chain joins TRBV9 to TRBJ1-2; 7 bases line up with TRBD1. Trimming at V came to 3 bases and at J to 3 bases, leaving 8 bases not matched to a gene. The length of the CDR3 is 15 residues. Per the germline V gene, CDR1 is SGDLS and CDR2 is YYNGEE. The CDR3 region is CASSAPHRGDYGYTF. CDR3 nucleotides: TGTGCCAGCAGCGCGCCCCACAGGGGAGACTATGGCTACACCTTC. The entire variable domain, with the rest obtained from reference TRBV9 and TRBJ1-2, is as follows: DSGVTQTPKHLITATGQRVTLRCSPRSGDLSVYWYQQSLDQGLQFLIQYYNGEERAKGNILERFSAQQFPDLHSELNLSSLELGDSALYFCASSAPHRGDYGYTFGSGTRLTVV.

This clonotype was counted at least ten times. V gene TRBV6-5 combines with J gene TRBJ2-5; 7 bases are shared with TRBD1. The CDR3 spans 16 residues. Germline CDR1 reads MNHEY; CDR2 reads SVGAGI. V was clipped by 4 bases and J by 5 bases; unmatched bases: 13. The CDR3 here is CASSLGKTGTKETQYF. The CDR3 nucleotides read TGTGCCAGCAGTTTAGGGAAGACAGGGACGAAGGAGACCCAGTACTTC.

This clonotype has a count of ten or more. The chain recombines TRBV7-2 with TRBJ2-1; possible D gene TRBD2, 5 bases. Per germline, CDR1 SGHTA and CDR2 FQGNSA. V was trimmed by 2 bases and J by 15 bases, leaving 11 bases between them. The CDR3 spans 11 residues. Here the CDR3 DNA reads TGTGCCAGCAGCTTAAGCGGAGCGCTGTTCTTC. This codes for CASSLSGALFF.

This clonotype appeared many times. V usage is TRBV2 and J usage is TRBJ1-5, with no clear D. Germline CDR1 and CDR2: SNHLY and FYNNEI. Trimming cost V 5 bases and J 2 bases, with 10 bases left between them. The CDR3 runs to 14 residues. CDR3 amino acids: CASSPGRGNQPQHF. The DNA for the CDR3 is TGTGCCAGCAGTCCTGGACGGGGCAATCAGCCCCAGCATTTT. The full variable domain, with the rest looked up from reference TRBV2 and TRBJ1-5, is EPEVTQTPSHQVTQMGQEVILRCVPISNHLYFYWYRQILGQKVEFLVSFYNNEISEKSEIFDDQFSVERPDGSNFTLKIRSTKLEDSAMYFCASSPGRGNQPQHFGDGTRLSIL.

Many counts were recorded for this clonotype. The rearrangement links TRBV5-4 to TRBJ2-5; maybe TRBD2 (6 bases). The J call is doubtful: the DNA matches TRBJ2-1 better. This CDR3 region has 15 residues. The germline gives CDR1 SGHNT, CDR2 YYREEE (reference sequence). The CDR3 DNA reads TGTGCCAGCAGCCCGCGGGGTCACCCCTCCAATGAGCAGTTCTTC. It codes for CASSPRGHPSNEQFF.

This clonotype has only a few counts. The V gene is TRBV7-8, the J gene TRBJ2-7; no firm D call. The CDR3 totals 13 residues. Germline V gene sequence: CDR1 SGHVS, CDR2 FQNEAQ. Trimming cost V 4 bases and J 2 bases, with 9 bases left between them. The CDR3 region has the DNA TGTGCCAGCAGCTATTACAGCACCTACGAGCAGTACTTC. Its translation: CASSYYSTYEQYF.

In nucleotides, the CDR3 is TGTGCCAGCAGTCCCCTCGGACGGATCTACGAGCAGTACTTC. Protein product: CASSPLGRIYEQYF. The J gene is TRBJ2-7, the V gene TRBV27; D not resolved. The CDR3 runs to 14 residues. V lost 5 bases and J 3 bases, leaving 14 bases between the germline ends. The germline gives CDR1 MNHEY, CDR2 SMNVEV (reference sequence).

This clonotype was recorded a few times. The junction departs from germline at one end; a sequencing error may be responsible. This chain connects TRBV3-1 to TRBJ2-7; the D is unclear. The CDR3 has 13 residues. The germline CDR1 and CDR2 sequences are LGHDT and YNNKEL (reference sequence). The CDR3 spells CPSSQGMVGEQYF. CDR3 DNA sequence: TGTCCCAGCAGCCAAGGTATGGTTGGGGAGCAGTACTTC.

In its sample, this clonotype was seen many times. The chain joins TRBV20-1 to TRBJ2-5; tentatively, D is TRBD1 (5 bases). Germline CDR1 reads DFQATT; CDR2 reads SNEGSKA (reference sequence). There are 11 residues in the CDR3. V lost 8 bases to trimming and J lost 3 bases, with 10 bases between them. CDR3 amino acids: CSSDREETQYF. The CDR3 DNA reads TGCAGTTCAGACAGAGAAGAGACCCAGTACTTC.

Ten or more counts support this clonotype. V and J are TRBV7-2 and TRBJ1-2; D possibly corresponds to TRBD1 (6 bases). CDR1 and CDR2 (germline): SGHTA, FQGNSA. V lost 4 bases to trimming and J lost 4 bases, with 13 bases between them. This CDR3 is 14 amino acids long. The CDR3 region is CASSSGGPRYGYTF. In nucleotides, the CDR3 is TGTGCCAGCAGCTCCGGGGGCCCCCGCTATGGCTACACCTTC.

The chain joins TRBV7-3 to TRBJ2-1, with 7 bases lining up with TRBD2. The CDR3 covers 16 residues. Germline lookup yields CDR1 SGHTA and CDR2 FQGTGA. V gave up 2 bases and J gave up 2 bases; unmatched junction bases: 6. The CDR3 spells CASSLSGTNTYNEQFF. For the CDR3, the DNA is TGTGCCAGCAGCTTATCTGGGACTAACACCTACAATGAGCAGTTCTTC.

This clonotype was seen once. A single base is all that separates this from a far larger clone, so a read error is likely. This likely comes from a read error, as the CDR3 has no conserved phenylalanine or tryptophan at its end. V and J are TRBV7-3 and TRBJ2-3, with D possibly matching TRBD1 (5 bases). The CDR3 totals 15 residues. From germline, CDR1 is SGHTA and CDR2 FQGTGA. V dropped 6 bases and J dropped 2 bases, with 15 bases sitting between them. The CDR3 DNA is TGTGCCAGCAGGGGAAGGACAAGCCCCACAGATACGCAGTATTCT. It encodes CASRGRTSPTDTQYS.

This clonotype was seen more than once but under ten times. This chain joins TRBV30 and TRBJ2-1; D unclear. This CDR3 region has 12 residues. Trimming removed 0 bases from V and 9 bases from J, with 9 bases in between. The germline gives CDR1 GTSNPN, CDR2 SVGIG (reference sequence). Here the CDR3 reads CAWSVGSSEQFF. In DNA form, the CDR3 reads TGTGCCTGGAGTGTAGGCAGCTCTGAGCAGTTCTTC. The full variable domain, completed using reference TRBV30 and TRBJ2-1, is SQTIHQWPATLVQPVGSPLSLECTVEGTSNPNLYWYRQAAGRGLQLLFYSVGIGQISSEVPQNLSASRPQDRQFILSSKKLLLSDSGFYLCAWSVGSSEQFFGPGTRLTVL.

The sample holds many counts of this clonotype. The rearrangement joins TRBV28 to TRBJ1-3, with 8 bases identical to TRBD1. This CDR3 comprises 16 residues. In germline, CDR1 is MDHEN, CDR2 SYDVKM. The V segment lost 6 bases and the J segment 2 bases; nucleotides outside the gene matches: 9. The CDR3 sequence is CASRRTGKGAGNTIYF. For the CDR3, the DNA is TGTGCCAGCAGACGGACAGGGAAAGGGGCTGGAAACACCATATATTTT.

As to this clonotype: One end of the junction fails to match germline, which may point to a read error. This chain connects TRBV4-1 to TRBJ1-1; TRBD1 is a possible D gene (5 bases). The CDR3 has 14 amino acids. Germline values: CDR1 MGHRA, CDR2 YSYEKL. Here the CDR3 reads CASSHRQLNTEAFF. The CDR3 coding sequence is TGCGCCAGCAGCCATCGACAGTTGAACACTGAGGCTTTCTTT.

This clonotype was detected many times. The CDR3 DNA sequence: TGTGCCAGCAGCCCAAGCGGGAGGGCCCACAATGAGCAGTTCTTC. Translating it yields CASSPSGRAHNEQFF. The rearrangement uses TRBV7-2 and TRBJ2-1, with 10 bases identical to TRBD2. Germline loops: CDR1 SGHTA, CDR2 FQGNSA. The ends lost 5 bases at V and 5 bases at J; junction bases unmatched: 6. The CDR3 contains 15 residues.

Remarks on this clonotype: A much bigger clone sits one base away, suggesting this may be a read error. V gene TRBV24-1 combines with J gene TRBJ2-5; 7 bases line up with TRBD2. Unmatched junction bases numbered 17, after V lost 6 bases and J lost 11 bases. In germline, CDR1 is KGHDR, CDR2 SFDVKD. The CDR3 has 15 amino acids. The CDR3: CATSPRRELSDEQYF. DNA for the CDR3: TGTGCCACCAGTCCCCGGCGGGAGCTGAGCGATGAGCAGTACTTC.

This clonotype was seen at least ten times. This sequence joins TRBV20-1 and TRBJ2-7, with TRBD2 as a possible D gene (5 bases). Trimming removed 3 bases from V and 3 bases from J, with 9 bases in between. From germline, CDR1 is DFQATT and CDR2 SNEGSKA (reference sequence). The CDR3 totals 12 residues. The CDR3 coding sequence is TGCAGTGCTAGTGCGAGCGGCTACGAGCAGTACTTC. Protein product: CSASASGYEQYF.

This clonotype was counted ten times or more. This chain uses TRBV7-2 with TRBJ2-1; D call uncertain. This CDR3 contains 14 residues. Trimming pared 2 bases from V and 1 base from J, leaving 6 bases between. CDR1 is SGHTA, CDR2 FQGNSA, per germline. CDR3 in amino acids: CASSLIRSYNEQFF. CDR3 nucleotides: TGTGCCAGCAGCTTAATCAGGTCCTACAATGAGCAGTTCTTC.